This T cell receptor (beta chain) was sequenced for a study of control samples from healthy donors and cancer patients. Assay: immunoSEQ multiplex PCR; the TCRdb copy retains only in-frame clones and omits some. The sample has approximately 130,000 clones, roughly 91% seen once. The V gene's germline CDR1 is SGHDN and CDR2 FVKESK. J gave up 6 bases and V 7 bases, and 8 bases lay outside the gene matches. The CDR3 totals 14 residues. The chain uses TRBV14 and TRBJ2-7; 11 bases align to TRBD1. The sequencing sample was made of blood. This TCR derives from a man aged 40-50 years in good health. DNA of the CDR3: TGTGCCAGCATGCGGGGACAGGGGGTATTCGAGCAGTACTTC. This encodes CASMRGQGVFEQYF.